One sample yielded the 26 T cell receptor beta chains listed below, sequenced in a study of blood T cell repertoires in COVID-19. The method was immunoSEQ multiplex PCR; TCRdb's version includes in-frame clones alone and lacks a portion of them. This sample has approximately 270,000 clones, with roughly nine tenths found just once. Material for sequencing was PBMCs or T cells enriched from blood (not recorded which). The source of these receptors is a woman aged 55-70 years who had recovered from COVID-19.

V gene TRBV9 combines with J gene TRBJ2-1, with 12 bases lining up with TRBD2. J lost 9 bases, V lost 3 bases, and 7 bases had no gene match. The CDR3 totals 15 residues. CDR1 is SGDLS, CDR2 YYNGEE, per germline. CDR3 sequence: CASSGRLAGATEQFF. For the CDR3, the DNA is TGTGCCAGCAGCGGCCGACTAGCGGGAGCCACTGAGCAGTTCTTC.

This CDR3 is CASIQQGLGGYTF. The CDR3 nucleotides read TGTGCCAGCATACAACAGGGTCTTGGTGGCTACACCTTC. The chain recombines TRBV28 with TRBJ1-2, with a weak D call TRBD1 (6 bases). V gave up 7 bases and J gave up 7 bases, with 16 bases separating them. The CDR3 sequence is 13 residues long. In germline, CDR1 is MDHEN, CDR2 SYDVKM.

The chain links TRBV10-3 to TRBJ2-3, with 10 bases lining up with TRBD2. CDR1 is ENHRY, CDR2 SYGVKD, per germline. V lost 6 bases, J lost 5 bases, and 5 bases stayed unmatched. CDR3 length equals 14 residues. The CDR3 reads CAIRPAGGQDTQYF. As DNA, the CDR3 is TGTGCCATCAGGCCAGCGGGGGGGCAAGATACGCAGTATTTT.

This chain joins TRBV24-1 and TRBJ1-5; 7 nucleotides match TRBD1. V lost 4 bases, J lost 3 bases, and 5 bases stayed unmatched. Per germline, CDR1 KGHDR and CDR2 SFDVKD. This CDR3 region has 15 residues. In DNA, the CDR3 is TGTGCCACCAGTGAAACTGGACAGGCCAATCAGCCCCAGCATTTT. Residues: CATSETGQANQPQHF.

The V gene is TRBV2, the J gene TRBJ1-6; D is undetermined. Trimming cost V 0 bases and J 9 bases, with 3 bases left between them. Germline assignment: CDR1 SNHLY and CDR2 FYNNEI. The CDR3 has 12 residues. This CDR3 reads CASSEARSPLHF. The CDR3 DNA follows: TGTGCCAGCAGTGAAGCGCGTTCACCCCTCCACTTT.

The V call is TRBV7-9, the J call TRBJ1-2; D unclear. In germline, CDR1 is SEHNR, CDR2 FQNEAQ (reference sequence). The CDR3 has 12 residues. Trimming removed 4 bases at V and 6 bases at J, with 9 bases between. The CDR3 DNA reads TGTGCCAGCAGCTCCGACCGGGATGGCTACACCTTC. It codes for CASSSDRDGYTF.

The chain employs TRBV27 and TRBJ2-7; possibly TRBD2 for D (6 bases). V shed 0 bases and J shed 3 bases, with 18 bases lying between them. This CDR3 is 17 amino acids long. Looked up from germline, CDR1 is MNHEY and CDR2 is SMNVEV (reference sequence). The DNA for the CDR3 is TGTGCCAGCAGTTTATCGGGGAGGCGGGAAGGTCGCTACGAGCAGTACTTC. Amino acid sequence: CASSLSGRREGRYEQYF.

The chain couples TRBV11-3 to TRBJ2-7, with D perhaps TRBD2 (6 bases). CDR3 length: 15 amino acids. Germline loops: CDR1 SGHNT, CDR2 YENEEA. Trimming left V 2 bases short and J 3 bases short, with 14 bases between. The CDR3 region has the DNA TGTGCCAGCAGCTTACCCGGGAGTCCCCTCTACGAGCAGTACTTC. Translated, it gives CASSLPGSPLYEQYF.

Here the CDR3 DNA reads TGTGCCAGCAGTCCCACAGGGTTTGAGCAGTTCTTC. This codes for CASSPTGFEQFF. The V call is TRBV27, the J call TRBJ2-1, with D perhaps matching TRBD1 (6 bases). The CDR3 covers 12 residues. Germline assignment: CDR1 MNHEY and CDR2 SMNVEV (reference sequence). Trimming stripped 5 bases from V and 9 bases from J, with 11 bases between.

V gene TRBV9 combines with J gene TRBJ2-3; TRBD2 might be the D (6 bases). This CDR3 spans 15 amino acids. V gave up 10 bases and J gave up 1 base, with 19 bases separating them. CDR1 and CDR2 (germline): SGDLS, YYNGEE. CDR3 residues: CASSRGGPRTDTQYF. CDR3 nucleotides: TGTGCCTCATCGAGGGGAGGACCGCGCACAGATACGCAGTATTTT.

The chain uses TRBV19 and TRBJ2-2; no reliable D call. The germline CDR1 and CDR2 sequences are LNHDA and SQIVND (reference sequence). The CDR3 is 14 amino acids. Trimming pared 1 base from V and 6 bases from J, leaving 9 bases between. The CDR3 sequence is CASSIVLFPGELFF. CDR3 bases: TGTGCCAGTAGTATAGTGTTATTCCCCGGGGAGCTGTTTTTT.

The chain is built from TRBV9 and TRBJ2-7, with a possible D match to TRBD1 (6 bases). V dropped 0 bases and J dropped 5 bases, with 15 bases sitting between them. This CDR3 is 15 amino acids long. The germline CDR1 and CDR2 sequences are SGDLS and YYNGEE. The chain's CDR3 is CASSVDPQGTNEQYF. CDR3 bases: TGTGCCAGCAGCGTAGACCCGCAGGGGACGAACGAGCAGTACTTC. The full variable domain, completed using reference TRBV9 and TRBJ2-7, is DSGVTQTPKHLITATGQRVTLRCSPRSGDLSVYWYQQSLDQGLQFLIQYYNGEERAKGNILERFSAQQFPDLHSELNLSSLELGDSALYFCASSVDPQGTNEQYFGPGTRLTVT.

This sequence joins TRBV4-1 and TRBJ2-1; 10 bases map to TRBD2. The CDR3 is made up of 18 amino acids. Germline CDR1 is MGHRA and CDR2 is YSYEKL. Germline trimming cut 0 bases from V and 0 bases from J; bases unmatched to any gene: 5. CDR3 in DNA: TGCGCCAGCAGCCAAGAATCTAGCGGGAGCTCCTCCTACAATGAGCAGTTCTTC. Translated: CASSQESSGSSSYNEQFF.

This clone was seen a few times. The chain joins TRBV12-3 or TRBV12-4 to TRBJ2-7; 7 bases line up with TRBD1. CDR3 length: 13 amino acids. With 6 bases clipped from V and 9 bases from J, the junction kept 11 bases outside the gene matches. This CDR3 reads CASSKTTGSGQYF. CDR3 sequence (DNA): TGTGCCAGCAGCAAAACGACAGGGAGCGGGCAGTACTTC.

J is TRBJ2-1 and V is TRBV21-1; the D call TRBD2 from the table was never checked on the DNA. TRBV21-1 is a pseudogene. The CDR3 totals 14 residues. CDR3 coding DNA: TGTGCCAACAACCCTAGCGGGAGGAGGAATGAGCAGTTCTTC. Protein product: CANNPSGRRNEQFF.

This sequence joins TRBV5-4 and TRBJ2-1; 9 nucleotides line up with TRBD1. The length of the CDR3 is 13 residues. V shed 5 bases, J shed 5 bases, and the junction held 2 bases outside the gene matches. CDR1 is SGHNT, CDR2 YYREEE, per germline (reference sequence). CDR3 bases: TGTGCCAGCAGGGACAGGGGAGACAATGAGCAGTTCTTC. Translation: CASRDRGDNEQFF.

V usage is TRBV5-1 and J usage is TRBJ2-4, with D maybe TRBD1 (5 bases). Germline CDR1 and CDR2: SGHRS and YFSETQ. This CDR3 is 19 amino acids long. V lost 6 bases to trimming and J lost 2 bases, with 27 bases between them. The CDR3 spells CASTPLRPPGQSSKNIQYF. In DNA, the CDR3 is TGCGCCAGCACCCCGCTTCGTCCCCCAGGGCAATCCTCCAAAAACATTCAGTACTTC.

This CDR3 reads CASSSLSAFGGNTEAFF. CDR3 bases: TGTGCCAGCAGCTCCCTCTCTGCGTTCGGGGGGAACACTGAAGCTTTCTTT. This chain joins TRBV5-8 and TRBJ1-1, with a possible D match to TRBD1 (5 bases). The CDR3 is 17 residues long. V lost 3 bases, J lost 1 base, and 19 bases lay in between. Germline CDR1 and CDR2: SGHTS and YDEGEE.

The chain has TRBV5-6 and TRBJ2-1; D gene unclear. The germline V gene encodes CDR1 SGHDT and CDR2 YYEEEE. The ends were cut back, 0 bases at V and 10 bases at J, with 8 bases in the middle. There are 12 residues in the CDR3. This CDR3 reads CASSLGLMEQFF. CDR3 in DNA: TGTGCCAGCAGCTTGGGACTGATGGAGCAGTTCTTC.

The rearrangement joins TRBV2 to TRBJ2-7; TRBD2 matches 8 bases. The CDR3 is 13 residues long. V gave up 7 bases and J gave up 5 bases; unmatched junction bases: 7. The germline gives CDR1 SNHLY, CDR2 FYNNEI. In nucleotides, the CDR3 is TGTGCCAGCAAGGGCGGGGGGCGGAACGAGCAGTACTTC. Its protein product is CASKGGGRNEQYF.

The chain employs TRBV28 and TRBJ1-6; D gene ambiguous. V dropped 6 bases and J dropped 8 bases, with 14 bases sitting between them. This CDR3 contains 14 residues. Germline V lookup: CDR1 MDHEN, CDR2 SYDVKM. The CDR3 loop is CASRPPTPDSPLHF. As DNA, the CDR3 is TGTGCCAGCAGACCGCCCACACCCGATTCACCCCTCCACTTT.

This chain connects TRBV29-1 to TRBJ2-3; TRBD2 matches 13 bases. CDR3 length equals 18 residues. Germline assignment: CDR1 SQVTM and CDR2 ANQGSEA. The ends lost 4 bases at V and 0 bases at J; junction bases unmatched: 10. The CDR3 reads CSVAPLAGGPYSTDTQYF. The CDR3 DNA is TGCAGCGTTGCGCCACTAGCGGGAGGGCCGTATAGCACAGATACGCAGTATTTT.

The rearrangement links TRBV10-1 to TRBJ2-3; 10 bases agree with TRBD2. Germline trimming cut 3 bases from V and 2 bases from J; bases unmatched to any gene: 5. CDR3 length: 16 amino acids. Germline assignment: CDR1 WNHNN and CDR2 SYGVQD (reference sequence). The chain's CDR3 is CASSESGGASTDTQYF. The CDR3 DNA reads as TGCGCCAGCAGTGAAAGCGGGGGGGCCTCCACAGATACGCAGTATTTT.

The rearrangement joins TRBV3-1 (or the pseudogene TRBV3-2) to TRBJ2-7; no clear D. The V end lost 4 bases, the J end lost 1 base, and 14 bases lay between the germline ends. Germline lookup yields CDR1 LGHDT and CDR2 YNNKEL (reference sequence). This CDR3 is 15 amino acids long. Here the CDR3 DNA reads TGTGCCAGCAGCCGACTCCCCCCGCTGTCCTACGAGCAGTACTTC. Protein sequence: CASSRLPPLSYEQYF.

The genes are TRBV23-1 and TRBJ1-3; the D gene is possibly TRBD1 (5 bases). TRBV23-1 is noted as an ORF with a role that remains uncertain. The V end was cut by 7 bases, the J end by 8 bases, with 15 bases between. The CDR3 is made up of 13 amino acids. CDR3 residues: CASTTGTGYTIYF. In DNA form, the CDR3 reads TGCGCCAGCACTACCGGGACTGGGTACACCATATATTTT.

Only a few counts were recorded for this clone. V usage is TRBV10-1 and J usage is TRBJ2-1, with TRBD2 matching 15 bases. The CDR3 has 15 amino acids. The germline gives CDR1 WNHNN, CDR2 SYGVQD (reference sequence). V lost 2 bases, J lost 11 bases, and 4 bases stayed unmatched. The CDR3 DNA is TGCGCCAGCAGTGAGGGACTAGCGGGAGGGCCTCAGCAGTTCTTC. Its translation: CASSEGLAGGPQQFF.